These 21 T cell receptor beta chains were sequenced from one sample in a study of OX40 agonist ivuxolimab in advanced cancers. Libraries were prepared by immunoSEQ multiplex PCR; TCRdb keeps only in-frame clonotypes and omits some of them. The sample yields 100,000 or so clones, approximately 94% seen once. Sequencing used CD4+ or CD8+ T cells sorted from blood, obtained in a trial of the OX40 agonist ivuxolimab. The origin of the receptors is an adult with an advanced solid tumor such as melanoma, head and neck, liver or kidney cancer.

This clone was recorded only once. This sequence joins TRBV2 and TRBJ2-2, with a tentative D call TRBD2 (5 bases). This CDR3 contains 15 residues. CDR1 and CDR2 (germline): SNHLY, FYNNEI. V shed 4 bases and J shed 0 bases, with 9 bases lying between them. The CDR3 DNA follows: TGTGCCAGCAGTGTAAGCGGCTCGAACACCGGGGAGCTGTTTTTT. Protein sequence: CASSVSGSNTGELFF.

This clone was seen only once. The J gene is TRBJ2-1, the V gene TRBV9; D is undetermined. Trimming left V 3 bases short and J 7 bases short, with 11 bases between. Germline CDR1 reads SGDLS; CDR2 reads YYNGEE. This CDR3 is built from 13 residues. The CDR3 sequence is CASSASPANEQFF. The CDR3 DNA sequence: TGTGCCAGCAGCGCCTCTCCTGCAAATGAGCAGTTCTTC.

The chain joins TRBV23-1 to TRBJ1-6; D gene ambiguous. TRBV23-1 is an ORF, and what it does is uncertain. V lost 0 bases and J 6 bases, leaving 9 bases between the germline ends. The CDR3 has 15 amino acids. CDR3 bases: TGCGCCAGCAGTCAATCGATGGGAAGTAATTCACCCCTCCACTTT. This codes for CASSQSMGSNSPLHF.

V and J are TRBV7-9 and TRBJ2-7; a weak D match, TRBD1 (5 bases). CDR1 is SEHNR and CDR2 is FQNEAQ in the germline V gene (reference sequence). Trimming took 1 base from V and 9 from J, leaving 13 bases between them. The CDR3 contains 13 residues. The CDR3 region has the DNA TGTGCCAGCAGCTTAGGGACAACTCCGGGGCAGTACTTC. Protein product: CASSLGTTPGQYF. The full variable domain, its missing parts supplied by reference TRBV7-9 and TRBJ2-7, is DTGVSQNPRHKITKRGQNVTFRCDPISEHNRLYWYRQTLGQGPEFLTYFQNEAQLEKSRLLSDRFSAERPKGSFSTLEIQRTEQGDSAMYLCASSLGTTPGQYFGPGTRLTVT.

This clone was recorded only once. V gene TRBV30 combines with J gene TRBJ1-4, with a possible D match to TRBD1 (5 bases). The CDR3 consists of 14 residues. The germline V gene encodes CDR1 GTSNPN and CDR2 SVGIG (reference sequence). V was trimmed by 5 bases and J by 10 bases, leaving 20 bases between them. CDR3 protein: CAWERGGAGGKLFF. For the CDR3, the DNA is TGTGCCTGGGAGAGGGGCGGCGCGGGCGGAAAACTGTTTTTT. The full variable domain, its missing parts supplied by reference TRBV30 and TRBJ1-4, is SQTIHQWPATLVQPVGSPLSLECTVEGTSNPNLYWYRQAAGRGLQLLFYSVGIGQISSEVPQNLSASRPQDRQFILSSKKLLLSDSGFYLCAWERGGAGGKLFFGSGTQLSVL.

This clone was seen only once. The V call is TRBV5-1, the J call TRBJ2-3, with D possibly matching TRBD2 (5 bases). In germline, CDR1 is SGHRS, CDR2 YFSETQ. Trimming pared 3 bases from V and 6 bases from J, leaving 20 bases between. There are 16 residues in the CDR3. CDR3 sequence reads: CASSSTGPSLTDTQYF. The CDR3 bases are TGCGCCAGCAGCTCAACCGGGCCTAGCTTGACGGATACGCAGTATTTT.

The rearrangement links TRBV29-1 to TRBJ2-3; TRBD2 agrees at 10 bases. CDR3 size: 16 residues. The J segment lost 4 bases and the V segment lost 7 bases, leaving 14 bases of the junction unmatched. From germline, CDR1 is SQVTM and CDR2 ANQGSEA. The CDR3 reads CSAVRGERGGADTQYF. The CDR3, as DNA: TGCAGCGCCGTACGCGGGGAGCGGGGGGGCGCAGATACGCAGTATTTT.

V and J are TRBV11-2 and TRBJ2-1; no definite D call. The CDR3 has 14 amino acids. Per germline, CDR1 SGHAT and CDR2 FQNNGV. Trimming stripped 4 bases from V and 2 bases from J, with 9 bases between. CDR3 residues: CASSSLGAYNEQFF. CDR3 coding DNA: TGTGCCAGCAGCTCTCTTGGAGCCTACAATGAGCAGTTCTTC.

This clone was seen a handful of times. This rearrangement joins TRBV7-3 to TRBJ1-1, with 8 bases lining up with TRBD1. The CDR3 runs to 13 residues. With 8 bases clipped from V and 1 base from J, the junction kept 3 bases outside the gene matches. Germline assignment: CDR1 SGHTA and CDR2 FQGTGA. In DNA, the CDR3 is TGTGCCAGCGGACAGGGACCGAACACTGAAGCTTTCTTT. Translating it yields CASGQGPNTEAFF.

The chain uses TRBV6-5 and TRBJ2-4; TRBD2 aligns across 8 bases. The V gene end was trimmed by 0 bases and the J gene end by 3 bases; junction bases not matched to a gene: 1. The CDR3 runs to 15 residues. Germline V CDR1 and CDR2: MNHEY, SVGAGI. CDR3 sequence: CASSYSTSDKNIQYF. As DNA, the CDR3 is TGTGCCAGCAGTTACTCGACTAGCGACAAAAACATTCAGTACTTC.

The genes are TRBV28 and TRBJ1-5; 8 bases are shared with TRBD1. The germline gives CDR1 MDHEN, CDR2 SYDVKM. The V segment lost 7 bases and the J segment 7 bases; nucleotides outside the gene matches: 12. This CDR3 contains 15 residues. In DNA, the CDR3 is TGTGCCAGCACCCCACAGGGGGGATTTAGGCAGCCCCAGCATTTT. It translates to CASTPQGGFRQPQHF.

This chain uses TRBV27 with TRBJ2-5; D call uncertain. V was clipped by 3 bases and J by 5 bases, with 13 bases between them. The germline CDR1 and CDR2 sequences are MNHEY and SMNVEV (reference sequence). The CDR3 spans 14 residues. CDR3 sequence (DNA): TGTGCCAGCAGTTTCACGACGGGTTGGGAGACCCAGTACTTC. This sequence encodes CASSFTTGWETQYF.

The chain combines TRBV18 with TRBJ2-1; tentative D call: TRBD2 (6 bases). Germline V CDR1 and CDR2: KGHSH, LQKENI. Trimming pared 0 bases from V and 2 bases from J, leaving 11 bases between. The CDR3 consists of 16 residues. CDR3 in amino acids: CASSPPPAGPYNEQFF. The CDR3, as DNA: TGTGCCAGCTCACCACCTCCGGCGGGACCCTACAATGAGCAGTTCTTC.

A note on this clone: Compared with germline, one end of the junction differs, possibly owing to a read error. Other nucleotide sequences from this sample produce the same CDR3. In DNA, the CDR3 is TGTGCCAGCAGCGGTTCCTACGAACAGTACTTC. Amino acids: CASSGSYEQYF. The chain combines TRBV7-2 with TRBJ2-7; D is unresolved. Germline assignment: CDR1 SGHTA and CDR2 FQGNSA. The CDR3 totals 11 residues.

The rearrangement joins TRBV7-9 to TRBJ1-1; no firm D call. CDR1 SEHNR and CDR2 FQNEAQ come from the germline V gene (reference sequence). The V gene lost 2 bases and the J gene lost 1 base, with 8 bases spanning the gap. The CDR3 is made up of 14 amino acids. CDR3 nucleotide sequence: TGTGCCAGCAGCTTAAGGCGGGAGAACACTGAAGCTTTCTTT. Protein: CASSLRRENTEAFF.

The chain joins TRBV28 to TRBJ2-3; D is perhaps TRBD1 (6 bases). The CDR3 extends over 12 amino acids. The ends were cut back, 7 bases at V and 10 bases at J, with 15 bases in the middle. From germline, CDR1 is MDHEN and CDR2 SYDVKM. CDR3 coding DNA: TGTGCCAGCACCCAACCGGACAGTCCGCAGTATTTT. Its protein is CASTQPDSPQYF.

This clone has a single count. The chain links TRBV2 to TRBJ1-4; D is undetermined. The CDR3 runs to 15 residues. V shed 4 bases and J shed 13 bases, with 22 bases lying between them. Per the germline V gene, CDR1 is SNHLY and CDR2 is FYNNEI. The CDR3 reads CASSGSDGLMNRLFF. For the CDR3, the DNA is TGTGCCAGCAGTGGCTCGGACGGATTAATGAATCGACTGTTTTTT.

The rearrangement links TRBV25-1 to TRBJ2-7; D may be TRBD2 (6 bases). The CDR3 loop spans 14 amino acids. The ends were cut back, 5 bases at V and 2 bases at J, with 13 bases in the middle. Germline values: CDR1 MGHDK, CDR2 SYGVNS. CDR3 residues: CASSPWRDTYEQYF. In DNA, the CDR3 is TGTGCCAGCAGTCCCTGGCGGGATACCTACGAGCAGTACTTC.

V is TRBV5-5 and J is TRBJ1-1, with unresolved D. Between the trimmed V and J ends, which lost 1 base and 3 bases, there was a span of 7 bases. This CDR3 has 13 residues. The germline V gene has CDR1 SGHKS and CDR2 YYEKEE (reference sequence). Written as DNA, the CDR3 is TGTGCCAGCAGCTTGAGTATTCACACTGAAGCTTTCTTT. It codes for CASSLSIHTEAFF.

This clone was counted a single time. The V and J genes are TRBV9 and TRBJ2-2, with TRBD1 matching 9 bases. In germline, CDR1 is SGDLS, CDR2 YYNGEE. This CDR3 spans 16 amino acids. V shed 3 bases, J shed 4 bases, and the junction held 7 bases outside the gene matches. The CDR3 DNA reads as TGTGCCAGCAGCGCCCGGGACAGGGTGAGCACCGGGGAGCTGTTTTTT. Encoded protein: CASSARDRVSTGELFF.

The CDR3 nucleotides are TGCAGCGTTGGAATGCAGGATGGCTACACCTTC. Amino acid sequence: CSVGMQDGYTF. This chain uses TRBV29-1 with TRBJ1-2; D is undetermined. The CDR3 is made up of 11 amino acids. V lost 4 bases and J lost 6, with 9 bases in between. CDR1 SQVTM and CDR2 ANQGSEA come from the germline V gene.